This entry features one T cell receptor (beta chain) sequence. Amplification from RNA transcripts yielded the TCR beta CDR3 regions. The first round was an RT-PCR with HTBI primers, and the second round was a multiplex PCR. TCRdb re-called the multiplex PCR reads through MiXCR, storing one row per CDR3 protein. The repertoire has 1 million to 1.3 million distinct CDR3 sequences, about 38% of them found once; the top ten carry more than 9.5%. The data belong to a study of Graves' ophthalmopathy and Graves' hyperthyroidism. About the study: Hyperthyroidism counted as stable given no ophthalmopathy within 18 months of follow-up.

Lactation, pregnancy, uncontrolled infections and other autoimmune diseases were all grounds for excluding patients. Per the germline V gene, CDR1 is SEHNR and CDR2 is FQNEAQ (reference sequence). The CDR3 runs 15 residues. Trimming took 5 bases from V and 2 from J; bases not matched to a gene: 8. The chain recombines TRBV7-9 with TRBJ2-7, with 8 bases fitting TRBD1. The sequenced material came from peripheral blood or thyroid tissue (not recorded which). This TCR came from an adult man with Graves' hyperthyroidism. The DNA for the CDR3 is TGTGCCAGCAGCATATCCGGACAGGGCACCTACGAGCAGTACTTC. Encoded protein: CASSISGQGTYEQYF.